This TCR beta chain stems from a study of Graves' ophthalmopathy and Graves' hyperthyroidism. In the study overall: At the time of initial diagnosis and before any treatment, peripheral blood was collected. Overall study results and limits: Blood also contained most of the expanded thyroid clonotypes above 0.001 frequency.

Points on this clonotype: The target antigen is unknown. Mismatch with germline at one junction end may stem from a read error.

Scientists amplified the TCR beta CDR3 regions from RNA transcripts. Following a first-round RT-PCR that used HTBI primers, a second-round multiplex PCR was carried out. TCRdb used MiXCR to reprocess the multiplex PCR reads, holding one entry per CDR3 protein. The table lists about 500,000 distinct CDR3 sequences, approximately 15% of them singletons. Other autoimmune disease, uncontrolled infection, pregnancy and lactation led to exclusion. The CDR3 spans 14 residues. Germline lookup yields CDR1 MNHEY and CDR2 SMNVEV (reference sequence). This clonotype was obtained from a woman aged 30 to 39 with Graves' ophthalmopathy. Specimen: blood. This chain uses TRBV27 with TRBJ2-2; D is perhaps TRBD2 (5 bases). CDR3 DNA: TGTGCCAGCAGTTTCACCAGCGGTACCGGGGAGCTGTGTTTT. The encoded protein is CASSFTSGTGELCF.